This T cell receptor (beta chain) originates from a study of cytomegalovirus exposure and HLA in healthy donors. The CDR3 sequence is 14 residues long. From germline, CDR1 is SGDLS and CDR2 YYNGEE. V was clipped by 3 bases and J by 0 bases, with 8 bases between them. Study-wide results and caveats: Common viral pathogens seemed to be connected with several of the most significant clusters, according to a later analysis. A link between a missense DCLRE1C variant and TCR beta V- and J-gene trimming emerged from a later analysis. In a later analysis, specific HLA alleles were associated with more than 15,000 TCR beta sequences at a 0.05 false discovery rate. As immune exposure information, only CMV serostatus was available.

Use of 60 Vbeta and 13 Jbeta primers characterized the PCR. Measured with immunoSEQ multiplex PCR; TCRdb has only the in-frame clones, and not every one. The sample has roughly 80,000 clones; about two thirds are singletons. Notes on this clone: What it binds is unknown.

The source is a woman between 45 and 65 years old in good health and CMV-seropositive. The chain links TRBV9 to TRBJ2-3; possibly TRBD2 for D (5 bases). The sequencing input was PBMCs. The CDR3 is CASSAGISTDTQYF. For the CDR3, the DNA is TGTGCCAGCAGCGCGGGGATAAGCACAGATACGCAGTATTTT.